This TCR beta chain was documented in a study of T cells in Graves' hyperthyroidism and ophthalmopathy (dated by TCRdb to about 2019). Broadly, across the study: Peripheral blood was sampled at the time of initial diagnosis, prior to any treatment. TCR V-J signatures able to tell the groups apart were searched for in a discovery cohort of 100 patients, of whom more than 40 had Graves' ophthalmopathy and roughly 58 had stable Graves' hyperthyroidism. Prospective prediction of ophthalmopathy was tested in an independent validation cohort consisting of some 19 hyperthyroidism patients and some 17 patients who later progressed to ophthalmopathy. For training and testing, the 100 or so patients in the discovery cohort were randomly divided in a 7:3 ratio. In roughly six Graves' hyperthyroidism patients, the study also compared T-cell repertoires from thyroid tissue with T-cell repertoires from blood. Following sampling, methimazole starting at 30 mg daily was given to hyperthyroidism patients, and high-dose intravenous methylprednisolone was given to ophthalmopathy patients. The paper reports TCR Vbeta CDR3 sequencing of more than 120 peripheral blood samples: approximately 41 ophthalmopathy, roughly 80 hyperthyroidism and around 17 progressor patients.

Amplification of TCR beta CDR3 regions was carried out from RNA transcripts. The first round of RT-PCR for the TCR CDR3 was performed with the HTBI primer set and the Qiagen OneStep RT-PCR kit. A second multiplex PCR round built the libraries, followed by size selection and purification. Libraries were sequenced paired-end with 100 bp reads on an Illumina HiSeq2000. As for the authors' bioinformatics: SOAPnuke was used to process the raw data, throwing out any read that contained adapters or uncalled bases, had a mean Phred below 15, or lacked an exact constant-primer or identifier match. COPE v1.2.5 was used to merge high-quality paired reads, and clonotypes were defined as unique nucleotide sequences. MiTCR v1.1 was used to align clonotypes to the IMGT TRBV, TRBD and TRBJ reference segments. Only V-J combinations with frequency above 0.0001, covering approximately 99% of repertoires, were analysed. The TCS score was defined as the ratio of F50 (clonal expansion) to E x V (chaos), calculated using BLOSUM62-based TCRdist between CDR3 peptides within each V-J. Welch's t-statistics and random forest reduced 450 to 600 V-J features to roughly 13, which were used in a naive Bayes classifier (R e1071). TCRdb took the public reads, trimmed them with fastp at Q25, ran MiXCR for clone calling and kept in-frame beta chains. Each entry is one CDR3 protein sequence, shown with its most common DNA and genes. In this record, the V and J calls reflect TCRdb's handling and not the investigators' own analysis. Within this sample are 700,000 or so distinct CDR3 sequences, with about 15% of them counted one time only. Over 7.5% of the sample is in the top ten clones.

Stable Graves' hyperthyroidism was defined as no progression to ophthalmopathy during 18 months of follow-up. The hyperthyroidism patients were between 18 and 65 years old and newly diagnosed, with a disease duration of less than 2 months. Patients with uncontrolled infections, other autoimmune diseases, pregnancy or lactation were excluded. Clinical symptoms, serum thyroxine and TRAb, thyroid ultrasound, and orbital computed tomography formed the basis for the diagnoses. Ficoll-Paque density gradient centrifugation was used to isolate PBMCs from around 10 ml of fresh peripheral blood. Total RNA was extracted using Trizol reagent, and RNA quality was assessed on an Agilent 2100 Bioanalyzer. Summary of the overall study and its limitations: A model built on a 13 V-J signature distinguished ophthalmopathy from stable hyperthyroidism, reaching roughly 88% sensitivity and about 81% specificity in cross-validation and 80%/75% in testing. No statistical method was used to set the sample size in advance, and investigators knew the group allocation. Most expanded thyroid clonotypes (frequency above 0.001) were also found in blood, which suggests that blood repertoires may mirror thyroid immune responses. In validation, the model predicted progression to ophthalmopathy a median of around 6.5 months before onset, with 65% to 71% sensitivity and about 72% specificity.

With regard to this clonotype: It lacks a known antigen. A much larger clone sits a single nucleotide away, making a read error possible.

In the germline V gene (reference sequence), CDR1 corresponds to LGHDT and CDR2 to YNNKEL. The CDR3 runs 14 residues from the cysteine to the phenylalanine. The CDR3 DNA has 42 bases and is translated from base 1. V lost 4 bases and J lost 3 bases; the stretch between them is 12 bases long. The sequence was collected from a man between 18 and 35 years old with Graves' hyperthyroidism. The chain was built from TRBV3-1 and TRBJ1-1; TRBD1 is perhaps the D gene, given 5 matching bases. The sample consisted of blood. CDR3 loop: CASSPWGTDTEAFF. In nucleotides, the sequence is TGTGCCAGCAGCCCCTGGGGGACGGACACTGAAGCTTTCTTT.